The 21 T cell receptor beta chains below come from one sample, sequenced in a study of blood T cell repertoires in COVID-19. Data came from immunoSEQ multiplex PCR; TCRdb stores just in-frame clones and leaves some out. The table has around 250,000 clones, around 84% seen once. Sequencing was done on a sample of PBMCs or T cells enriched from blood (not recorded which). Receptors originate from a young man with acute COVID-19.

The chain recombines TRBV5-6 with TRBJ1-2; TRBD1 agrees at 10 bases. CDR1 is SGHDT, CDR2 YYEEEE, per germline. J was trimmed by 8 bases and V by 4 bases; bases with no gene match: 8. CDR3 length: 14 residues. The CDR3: CASSEGTGAEGYTF. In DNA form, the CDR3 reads TGTGCCAGCAGCGAAGGGACAGGGGCTGAAGGCTACACCTTC.

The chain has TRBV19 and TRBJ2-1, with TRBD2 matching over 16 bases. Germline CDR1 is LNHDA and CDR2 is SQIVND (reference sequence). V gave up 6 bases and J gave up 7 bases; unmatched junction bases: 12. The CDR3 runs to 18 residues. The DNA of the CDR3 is TGTGCCAGTAGGCCGGGACTAGCGGGAGGGCCGAGTAAGAATGAGCAGTTCTTC. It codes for CASRPGLAGGPSKNEQFF.

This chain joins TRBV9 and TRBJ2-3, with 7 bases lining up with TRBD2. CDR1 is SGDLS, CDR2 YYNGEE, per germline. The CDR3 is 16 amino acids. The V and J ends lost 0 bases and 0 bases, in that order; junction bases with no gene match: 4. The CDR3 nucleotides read TGTGCCAGCAGCGTAGGGAGCGGGGCCAGCACAGATACGCAGTATTTT. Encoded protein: CASSVGSGASTDTQYF.

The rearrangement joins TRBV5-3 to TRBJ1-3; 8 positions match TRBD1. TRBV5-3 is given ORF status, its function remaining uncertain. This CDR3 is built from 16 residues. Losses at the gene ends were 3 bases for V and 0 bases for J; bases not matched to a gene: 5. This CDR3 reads CARSWDRHNSGNTIYF. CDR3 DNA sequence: TGTGCCAGAAGCTGGGACAGGCACAACTCTGGAAACACCATATATTTT.

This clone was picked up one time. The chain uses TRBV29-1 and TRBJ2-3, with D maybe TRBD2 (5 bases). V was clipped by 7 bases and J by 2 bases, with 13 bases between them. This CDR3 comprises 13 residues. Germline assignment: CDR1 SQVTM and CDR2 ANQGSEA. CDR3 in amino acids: CSAGLGTTDTQYF. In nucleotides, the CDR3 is TGCAGCGCCGGACTCGGAACCACAGATACGCAGTATTTT.

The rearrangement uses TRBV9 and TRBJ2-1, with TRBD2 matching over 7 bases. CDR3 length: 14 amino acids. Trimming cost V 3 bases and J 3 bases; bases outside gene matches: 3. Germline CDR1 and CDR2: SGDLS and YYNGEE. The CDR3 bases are TGTGCCAGCAGCGGGGCTAGCGGCTACAATGAGCAGTTCTTC. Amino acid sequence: CASSGASGYNEQFF. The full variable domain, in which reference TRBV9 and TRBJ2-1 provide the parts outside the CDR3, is DSGVTQTPKHLITATGQRVTLRCSPRSGDLSVYWYQQSLDQGLQFLIQYYNGEERAKGNILERFSAQQFPDLHSELNLSSLELGDSALYFCASSGASGYNEQFFGPGTRLTVL.

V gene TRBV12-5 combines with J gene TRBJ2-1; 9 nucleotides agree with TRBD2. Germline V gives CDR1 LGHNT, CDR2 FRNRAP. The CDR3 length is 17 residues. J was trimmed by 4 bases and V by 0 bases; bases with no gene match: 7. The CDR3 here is CASGLVRRLAGYNEQFF. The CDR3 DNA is TGTGCTAGTGGTTTGGTACGACGCCTAGCGGGGTACAATGAGCAGTTCTTC.

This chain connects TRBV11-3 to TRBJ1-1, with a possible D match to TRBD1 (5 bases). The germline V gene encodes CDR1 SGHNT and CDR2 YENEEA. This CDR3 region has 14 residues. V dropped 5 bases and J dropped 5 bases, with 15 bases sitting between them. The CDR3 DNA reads TGTGCCAGCAGCAACGGACACCACAGGACTGAAGCTTTCTTT. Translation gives CASSNGHHRTEAFF.

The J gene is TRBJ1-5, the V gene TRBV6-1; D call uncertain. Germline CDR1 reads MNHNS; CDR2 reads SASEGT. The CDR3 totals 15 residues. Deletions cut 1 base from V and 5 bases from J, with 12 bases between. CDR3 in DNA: TGTGCCAGCAGTGAAGTATCCGCCGGGGATCAGCCCCAGCATTTT. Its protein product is CASSEVSAGDQPQHF.

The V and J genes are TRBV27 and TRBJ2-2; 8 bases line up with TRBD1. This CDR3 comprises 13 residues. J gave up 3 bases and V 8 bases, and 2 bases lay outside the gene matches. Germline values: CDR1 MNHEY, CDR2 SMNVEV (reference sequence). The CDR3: CASRTGHTGELFF. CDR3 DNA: TGTGCCAGCCGGACAGGGCACACCGGGGAGCTGTTTTTT.

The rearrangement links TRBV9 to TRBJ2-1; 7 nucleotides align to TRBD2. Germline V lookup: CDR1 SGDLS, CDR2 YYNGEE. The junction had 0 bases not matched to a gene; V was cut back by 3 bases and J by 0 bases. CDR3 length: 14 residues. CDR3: CASSAGGSYNEQFF. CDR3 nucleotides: TGTGCCAGCAGCGCGGGGGGCTCCTACAATGAGCAGTTCTTC.

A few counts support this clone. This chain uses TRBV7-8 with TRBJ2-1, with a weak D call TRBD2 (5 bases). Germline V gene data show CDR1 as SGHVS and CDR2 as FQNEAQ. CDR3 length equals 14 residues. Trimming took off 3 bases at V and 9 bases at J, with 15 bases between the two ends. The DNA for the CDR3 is TGTGCCAGCAGCTTCCGACGGGGTTTCGGTGAGCAGTTCTTC. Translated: CASSFRRGFGEQFF.

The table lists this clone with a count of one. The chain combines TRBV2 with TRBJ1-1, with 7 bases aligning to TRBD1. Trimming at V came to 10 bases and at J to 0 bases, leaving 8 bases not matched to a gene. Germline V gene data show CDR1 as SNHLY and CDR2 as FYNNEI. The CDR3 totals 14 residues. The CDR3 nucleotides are TGTGCCACAGGGACAGTAGCCTTGAACACTGAAGCTTTCTTT. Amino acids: CATGTVALNTEAFF.

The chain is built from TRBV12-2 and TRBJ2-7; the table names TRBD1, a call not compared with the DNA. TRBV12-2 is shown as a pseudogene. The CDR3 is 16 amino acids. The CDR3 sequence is CASRLAAGAGTYEQYV. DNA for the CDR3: TGTGCAAGTCGCTTAGCGGCAGGGGCAGGGACCTACGAGCAGTACGTC.

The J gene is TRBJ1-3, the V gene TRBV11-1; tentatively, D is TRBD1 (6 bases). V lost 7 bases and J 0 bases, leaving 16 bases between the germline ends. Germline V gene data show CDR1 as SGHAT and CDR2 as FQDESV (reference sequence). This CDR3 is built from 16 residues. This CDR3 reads CASTTGQLGSGNTIYF. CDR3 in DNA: TGTGCCAGCACCACCGGACAGTTGGGCTCTGGAAACACCATATATTTT.

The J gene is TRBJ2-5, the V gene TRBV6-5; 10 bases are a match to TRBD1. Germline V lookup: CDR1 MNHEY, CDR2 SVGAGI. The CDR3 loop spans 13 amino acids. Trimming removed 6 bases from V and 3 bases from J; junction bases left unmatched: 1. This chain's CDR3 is CASRGTGEETQYF. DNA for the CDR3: TGTGCCAGCAGAGGGACAGGGGAAGAGACCCAGTACTTC.

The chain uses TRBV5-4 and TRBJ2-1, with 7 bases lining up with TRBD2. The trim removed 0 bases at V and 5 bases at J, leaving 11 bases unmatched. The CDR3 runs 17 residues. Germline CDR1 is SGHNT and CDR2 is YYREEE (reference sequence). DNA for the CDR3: TGTGCCAGCAGCTTGGAGTGGCGGGGCGGGGGTGACAATGAGCAGTTCTTC. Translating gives CASSLEWRGGGDNEQFF.

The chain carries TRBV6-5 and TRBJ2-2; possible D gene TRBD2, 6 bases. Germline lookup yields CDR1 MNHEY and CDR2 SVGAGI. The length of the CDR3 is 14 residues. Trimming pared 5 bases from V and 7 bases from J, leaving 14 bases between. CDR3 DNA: TGTGCCAGCAGTAACGGGGGAACTGGCGGGGAGCTGTTTTTT. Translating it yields CASSNGGTGGELFF.

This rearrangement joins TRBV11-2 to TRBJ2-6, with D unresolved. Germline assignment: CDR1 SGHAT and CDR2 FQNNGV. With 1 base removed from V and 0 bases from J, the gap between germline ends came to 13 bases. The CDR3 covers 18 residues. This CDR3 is CASSLVSSGYSGANVLTF. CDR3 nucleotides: TGTGCCAGCAGCTTAGTCTCATCGGGTTACTCTGGGGCCAACGTCCTGACTTTC.

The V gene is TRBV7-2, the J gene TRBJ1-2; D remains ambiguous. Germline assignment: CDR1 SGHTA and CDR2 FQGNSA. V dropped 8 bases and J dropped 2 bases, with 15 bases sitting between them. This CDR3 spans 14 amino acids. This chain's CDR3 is CASHPARVNYGYTF. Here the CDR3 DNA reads TGTGCCAGCCATCCGGCCCGGGTGAACTATGGCTACACCTTC.

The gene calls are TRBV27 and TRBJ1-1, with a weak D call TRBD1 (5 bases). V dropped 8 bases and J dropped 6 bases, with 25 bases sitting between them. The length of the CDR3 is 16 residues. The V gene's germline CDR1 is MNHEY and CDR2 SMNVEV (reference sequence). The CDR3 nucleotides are TGTGCCAGCCAACGTAGTGGGGGGTCCACGTGGGCTGAAGCTTTCTTT. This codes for CASQRSGGSTWAEAFF.